Below are 10 T cell receptor beta chains sequenced from a single sample in a study of T-cell memory formation after mild COVID-19. TCRdb processed the 5' RACE reads anew with MiXCR; each CDR3 protein has one entry. The sample has fewer than 200,000 distinct CDR3 sequences; 20% to 25% are singletons. Sequencing input: PBMCs or a T cell subset sorted from them (not recorded which). The receptors here all came from an adult woman who had mild COVID-19 (a few samples of this study predate the infection). Cell type and time point are not known.

This clonotype showed up just a few times. The chain carries TRBV5-4 and TRBJ1-2; D uncertain. The CDR3 is made up of 14 amino acids. V was cut by 4 bases and J by 4 bases, with 14 bases left in between. Germline V gene data show CDR1 as SGHNT and CDR2 as YYREEE (reference sequence). The DNA of the CDR3 is TGTGCCAGCAGCCTCCCGACATTTCCCTATGGCTACACCTTC. Protein: CASSLPTFPYGYTF.

The chain has TRBV7-6 and TRBJ2-7; TRBD1 agrees at 10 bases. The CDR3 is 14 amino acids. Germline V lookup: CDR1 SGHVS, CDR2 FNYEAQ. V dropped 5 bases and J dropped 3; count of bases not matched to a gene: 4. CDR3 in DNA: TGTGCCAGCAGCACGGACAGGGGGTTCTACGAGCAGTACTTC. It codes for CASSTDRGFYEQYF.

Many counts were recorded for this clonotype. The genes are TRBV7-9 and TRBJ1-5; D is unresolved. V lost 2 bases, J lost 2 bases, and 4 bases lay in between. CDR3 size: 13 residues. Germline values: CDR1 SEHNR, CDR2 FQNEAQ (reference sequence). DNA for the CDR3: TGTGCCAGCAGCTTATGGGGCAATCAGCCCCAGCATTTT. Translation gives CASSLWGNQPQHF.

This clonotype was seen more than once but under ten times. The chain joins TRBV27 to TRBJ1-6; a weak D match, TRBD1 (5 bases). The CDR3 runs to 13 residues. Trimming took off 8 bases at V and 10 bases at J, with 15 bases between the two ends. Germline CDR1 is MNHEY and CDR2 is SMNVEV (reference sequence). The CDR3 bases are TGTGCCAGCGGGGGGGGTTTTGGATCACCCCTCCACTTT. This codes for CASGGGFGSPLHF.

The rearrangement joins TRBV12-3 or TRBV12-4 to TRBJ2-1, with unresolved D. With 6 bases removed from V and 5 bases from J, the gap between germline ends came to 8 bases. This CDR3 region has 12 residues. CDR3 in amino acids: CASSLFHNEQFF. CDR3 bases: TGTGCCAGCAGCCTGTTTCACAATGAGCAGTTCTTC.

V gene TRBV20-1 combines with J gene TRBJ1-2; possibly TRBD1 for D (6 bases). The CDR3 length is 17 residues. The V end lost 2 bases, the J end lost 2 bases, and 21 bases lay between the germline ends. Germline V gene data show CDR1 as DFQATT and CDR2 as SNEGSKA (reference sequence). This chain's CDR3 is CSARWDTQLTMNYGYTF. CDR3 sequence (DNA): TGCAGTGCTAGATGGGACACTCAGCTAACTATGAACTATGGCTACACCTTC.

V usage is TRBV30 and J usage is TRBJ2-2; 8 bases map to TRBD2. The CDR3 covers 14 residues. V lost 5 bases to trimming and J lost 6 bases; unmatched junction nucleotides: 8. The germline V gene has CDR1 GTSNPN and CDR2 SVGIG (reference sequence). The CDR3, as DNA: TGTGCCTGGTGGACTAGCCGGGTCCCCGGGGAGCTGTTTTTT. This codes for CAWWTSRVPGELFF. Full variable domain (rest looked up from reference TRBV30 and TRBJ2-2): SQTIHQWPATLVQPVGSPLSLECTVEGTSNPNLYWYRQAAGRGLQLLFYSVGIGQISSEVPQNLSASRPQDRQFILSSKKLLLSDSGFYLCAWWTSRVPGELFFGEGSRLTVL.

The chain links TRBV27 to TRBJ2-7; D unresolved. This CDR3 is built from 14 residues. CDR1 and CDR2 (germline): MNHEY, SMNVEV (reference sequence). V was cut by 2 bases and J by 3 bases, with 11 bases left in between. CDR3 region: CASSLGSPYYEQYF. The DNA for the CDR3 is TGTGCCAGCAGTTTAGGCAGCCCGTACTACGAGCAGTACTTC.

The rearrangement links TRBV7-9 to TRBJ2-4, with a tentative D call TRBD2 (7 bases). Germline assignment: CDR1 SEHNR and CDR2 FQNEAQ (reference sequence). The CDR3 contains 15 residues. The V gene lost 2 bases and the J gene lost 6 bases, with 14 bases spanning the gap. The chain's CDR3 is CASSLTGREGNIQYF. CDR3 DNA sequence: TGTGCCAGCAGCTTAACAGGGAGGGAGGGAAACATTCAGTACTTC.

The chain carries TRBV19 and TRBJ2-7; D is possibly TRBD1 (5 bases). Germline CDR1 LNHDA, CDR2 SQIVND (reference sequence). The CDR3 length is 13 residues. V lost 4 bases and J 11 bases, leaving 18 bases between the germline ends. CDR3 amino acids: CASSRKGWQEEYF. The CDR3 DNA reads TGTGCCAGTAGTAGAAAGGGGTGGCAGGAAGAGTACTTC.